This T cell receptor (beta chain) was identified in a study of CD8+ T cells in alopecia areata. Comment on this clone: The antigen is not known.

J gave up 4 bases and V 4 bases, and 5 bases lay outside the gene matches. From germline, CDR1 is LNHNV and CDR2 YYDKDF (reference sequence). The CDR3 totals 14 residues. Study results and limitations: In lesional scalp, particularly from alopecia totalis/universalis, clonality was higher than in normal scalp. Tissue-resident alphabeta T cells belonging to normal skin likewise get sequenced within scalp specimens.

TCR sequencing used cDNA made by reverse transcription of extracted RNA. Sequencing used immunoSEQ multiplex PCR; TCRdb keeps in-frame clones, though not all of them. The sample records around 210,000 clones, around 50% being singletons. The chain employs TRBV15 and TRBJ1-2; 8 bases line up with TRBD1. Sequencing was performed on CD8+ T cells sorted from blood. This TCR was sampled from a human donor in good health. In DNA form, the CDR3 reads TGTGCCACCAGCAAAGACAGGGGCGGCTATGGCTACACCTTC. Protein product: CATSKDRGGYGYTF.